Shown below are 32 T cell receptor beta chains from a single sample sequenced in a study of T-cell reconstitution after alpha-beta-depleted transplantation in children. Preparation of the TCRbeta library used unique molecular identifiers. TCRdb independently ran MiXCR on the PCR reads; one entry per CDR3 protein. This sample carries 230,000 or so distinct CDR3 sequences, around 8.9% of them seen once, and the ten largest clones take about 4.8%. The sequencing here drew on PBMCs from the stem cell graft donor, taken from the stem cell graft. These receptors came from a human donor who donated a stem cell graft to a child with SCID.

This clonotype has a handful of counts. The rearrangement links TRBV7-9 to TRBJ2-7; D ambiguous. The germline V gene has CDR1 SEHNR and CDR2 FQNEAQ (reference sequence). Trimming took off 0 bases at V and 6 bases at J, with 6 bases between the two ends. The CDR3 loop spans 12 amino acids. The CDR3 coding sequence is TGTGCCAGCAGCTTAGCCAGTACCGAGCAGTACTTC. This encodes CASSLASTEQYF.

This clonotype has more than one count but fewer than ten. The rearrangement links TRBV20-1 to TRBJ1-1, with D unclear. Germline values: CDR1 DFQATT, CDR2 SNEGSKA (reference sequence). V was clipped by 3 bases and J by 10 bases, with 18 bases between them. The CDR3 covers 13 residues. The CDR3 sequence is CSASPQTERGAFF. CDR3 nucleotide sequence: TGCAGTGCTAGTCCTCAGACCGAACGGGGAGCTTTCTTT.

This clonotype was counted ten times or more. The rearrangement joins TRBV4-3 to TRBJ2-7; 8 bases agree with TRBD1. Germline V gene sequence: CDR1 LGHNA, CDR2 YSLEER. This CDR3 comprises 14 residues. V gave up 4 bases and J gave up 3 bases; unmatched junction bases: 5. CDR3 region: CASSPRTGFYEQYF. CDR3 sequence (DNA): TGCGCCAGCAGCCCGCGGACAGGGTTCTACGAGCAGTACTTC.

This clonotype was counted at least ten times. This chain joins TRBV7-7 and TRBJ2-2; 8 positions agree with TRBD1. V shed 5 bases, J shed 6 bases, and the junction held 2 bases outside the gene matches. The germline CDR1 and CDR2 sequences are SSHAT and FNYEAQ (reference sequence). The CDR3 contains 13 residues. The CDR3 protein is CASSEDRAGELFF. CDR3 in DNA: TGTGCCAGCAGCGAGGACAGGGCCGGGGAGCTGTTTTTT.

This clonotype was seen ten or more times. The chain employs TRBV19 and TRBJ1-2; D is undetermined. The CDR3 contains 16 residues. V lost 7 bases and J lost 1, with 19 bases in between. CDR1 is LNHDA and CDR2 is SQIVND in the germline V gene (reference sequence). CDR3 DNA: TGTGCCAGTACCAAATTCGGACGGCCGTTTAACTATGGCTACACCTTC. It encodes CASTKFGRPFNYGYTF. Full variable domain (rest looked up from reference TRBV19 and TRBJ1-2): DGGITQSPKYLFRKEGQNVTLSCEQNLNHDAMYWYRQDPGQGLRLIYYSQIVNDFQKGDIAEGYSVSREKKESFPLTVTSAQKNPTAFYLCASTKFGRPFNYGYTFGSGTRLTVV.

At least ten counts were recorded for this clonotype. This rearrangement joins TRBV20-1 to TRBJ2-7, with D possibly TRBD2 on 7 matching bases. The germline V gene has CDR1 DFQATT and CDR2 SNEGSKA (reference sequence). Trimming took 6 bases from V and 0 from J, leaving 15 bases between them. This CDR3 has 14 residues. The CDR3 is CSARGAGDSYEQYF. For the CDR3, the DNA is TGCAGTGCCCGGGGGGCCGGGGACTCCTACGAGCAGTACTTC.

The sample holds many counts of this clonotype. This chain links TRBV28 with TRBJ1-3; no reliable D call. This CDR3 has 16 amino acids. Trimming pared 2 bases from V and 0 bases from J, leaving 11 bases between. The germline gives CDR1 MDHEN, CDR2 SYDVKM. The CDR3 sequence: CASSLRSLGSGNTIYF. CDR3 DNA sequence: TGTGCCAGCAGTTTACGGTCACTGGGCTCTGGAAACACCATATATTTT.

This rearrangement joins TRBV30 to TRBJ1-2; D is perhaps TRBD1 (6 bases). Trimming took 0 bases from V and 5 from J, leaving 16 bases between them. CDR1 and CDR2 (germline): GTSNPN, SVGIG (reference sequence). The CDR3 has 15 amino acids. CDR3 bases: TGTGCCTGGAGTGTAAGAGATACAGGGACGTATGGCTACACCTTC. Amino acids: CAWSVRDTGTYGYTF.

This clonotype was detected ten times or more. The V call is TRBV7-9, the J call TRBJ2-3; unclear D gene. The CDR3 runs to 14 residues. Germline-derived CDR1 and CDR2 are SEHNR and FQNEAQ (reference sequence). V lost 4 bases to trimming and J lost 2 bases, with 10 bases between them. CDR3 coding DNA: TGTGCCAGCAGCTCGGGTTGGATCACAGATACGCAGTATTTT. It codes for CASSSGWITDTQYF.

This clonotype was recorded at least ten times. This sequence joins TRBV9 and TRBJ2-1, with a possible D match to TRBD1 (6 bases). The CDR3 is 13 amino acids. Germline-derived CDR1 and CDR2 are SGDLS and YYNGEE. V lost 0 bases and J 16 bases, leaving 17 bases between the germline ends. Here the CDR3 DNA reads TGTGCCAGCAGCGTAGGGGGGCTAGACTTTCACTTCTTC. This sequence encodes CASSVGGLDFHFF.

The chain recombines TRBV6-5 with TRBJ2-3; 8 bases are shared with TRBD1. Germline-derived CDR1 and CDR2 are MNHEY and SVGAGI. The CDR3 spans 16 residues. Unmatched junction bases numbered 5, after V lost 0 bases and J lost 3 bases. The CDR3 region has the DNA TGTGCCAGCAGTTACTCGATCCAGGGGGCAACAGATACGCAGTATTTT. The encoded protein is CASSYSIQGATDTQYF.

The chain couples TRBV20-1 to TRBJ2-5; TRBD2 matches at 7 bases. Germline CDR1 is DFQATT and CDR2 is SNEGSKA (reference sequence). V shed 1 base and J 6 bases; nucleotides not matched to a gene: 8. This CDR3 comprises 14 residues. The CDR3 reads CSARVGGGIKTQYF. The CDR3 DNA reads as TGCAGTGCTAGAGTTGGGGGGGGGATAAAGACCCAGTACTTC.

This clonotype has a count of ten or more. CDR3 in DNA: TGCAGCTGGGACGGGGGGACAGATACGCAGTATTTT. Its translation: CSWDGGTDTQYF. The chain employs TRBV29-1 and TRBJ2-3; 7 nucleotides agree with TRBD2. The CDR3 runs to 12 residues. Per germline, CDR1 SQVTM and CDR2 ANQGSEA. V lost 8 bases and J lost 3; bases outside the gene matches: 5.

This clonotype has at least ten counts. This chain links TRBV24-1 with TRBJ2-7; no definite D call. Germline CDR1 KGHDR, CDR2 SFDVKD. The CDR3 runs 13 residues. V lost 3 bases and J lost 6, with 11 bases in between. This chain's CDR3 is CATSDPGKSEQYF. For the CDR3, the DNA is TGTGCCACCAGTGATCCCGGAAAGAGCGAGCAGTACTTC.

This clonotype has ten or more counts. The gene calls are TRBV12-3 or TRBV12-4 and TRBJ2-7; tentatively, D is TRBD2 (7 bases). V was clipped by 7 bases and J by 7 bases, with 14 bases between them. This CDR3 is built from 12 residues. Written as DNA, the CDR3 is TGTGCCAGCAATATGGGGGGGCCTGAGCAGTACTTC. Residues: CASNMGGPEQYF.

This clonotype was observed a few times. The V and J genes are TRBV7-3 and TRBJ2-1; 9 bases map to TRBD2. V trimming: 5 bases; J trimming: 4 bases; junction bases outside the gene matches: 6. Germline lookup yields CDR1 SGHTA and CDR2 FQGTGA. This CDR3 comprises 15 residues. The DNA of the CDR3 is TGTGCCAGCAGCACCGGGACTAGCCTTTACAATGAGCAGTTCTTC. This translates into CASSTGTSLYNEQFF. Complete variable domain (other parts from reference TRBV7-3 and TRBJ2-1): GAGVSQTPSNKVTEKGKYVELRCDPISGHTALYWYRQSLGQGPEFLIYFQGTGAADDSGLPNDRFFAVRPEGSVSTLKIQRTERGDSAVYLCASSTGTSLYNEQFFGPGTRLTVL.

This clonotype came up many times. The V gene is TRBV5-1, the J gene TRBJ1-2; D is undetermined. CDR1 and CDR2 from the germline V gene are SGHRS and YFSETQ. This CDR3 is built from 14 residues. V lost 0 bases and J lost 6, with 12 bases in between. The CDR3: CASSLDAGTDGYTF. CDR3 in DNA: TGCGCCAGCAGCTTGGATGCGGGAACGGATGGCTACACCTTC.

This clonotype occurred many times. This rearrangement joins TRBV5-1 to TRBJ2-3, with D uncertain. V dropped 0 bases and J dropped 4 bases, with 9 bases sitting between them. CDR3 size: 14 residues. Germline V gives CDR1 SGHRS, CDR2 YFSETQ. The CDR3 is CASSLAPEADTQYF. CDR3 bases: TGCGCCAGCAGCTTGGCCCCTGAGGCAGATACGCAGTATTTT.

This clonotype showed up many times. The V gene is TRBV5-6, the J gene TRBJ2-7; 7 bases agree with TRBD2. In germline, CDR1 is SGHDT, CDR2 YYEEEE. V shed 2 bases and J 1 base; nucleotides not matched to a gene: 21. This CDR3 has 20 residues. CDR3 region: CASSLYLGGPRTSGSYEQYF. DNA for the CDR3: TGTGCCAGCAGCTTATATTTGGGAGGGCCGCGGACATCTGGGTCCTACGAGCAGTACTTC.

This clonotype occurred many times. CDR3 in amino acids: CASSALSSYEQYF. The CDR3 DNA reads as TGTGCCAGCTCAGCCTTGAGCTCCTACGAGCAGTACTTC. This chain connects TRBV18 to TRBJ2-7; D is ambiguous. The CDR3 has 13 residues. Looked up from germline, CDR1 is KGHSH and CDR2 is LQKENI. With 5 bases removed from V and 0 bases from J, the gap between germline ends came to 8 bases.

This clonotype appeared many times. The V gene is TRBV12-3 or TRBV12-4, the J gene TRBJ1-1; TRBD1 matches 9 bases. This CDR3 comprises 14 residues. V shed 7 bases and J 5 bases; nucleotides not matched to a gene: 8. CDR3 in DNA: TGTGCCAGCATCCCGGGACAGGGTTTTACTGAAGCTTTCTTT. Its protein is CASIPGQGFTEAFF.

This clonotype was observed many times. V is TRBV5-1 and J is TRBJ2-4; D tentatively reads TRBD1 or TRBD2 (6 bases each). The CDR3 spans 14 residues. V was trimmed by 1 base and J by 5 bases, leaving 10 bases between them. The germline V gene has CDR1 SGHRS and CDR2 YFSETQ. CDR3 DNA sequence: TGCGCCAGCAGCTTGCGGGGGCCCGAAAACATTCAGTACTTC. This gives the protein CASSLRGPENIQYF.

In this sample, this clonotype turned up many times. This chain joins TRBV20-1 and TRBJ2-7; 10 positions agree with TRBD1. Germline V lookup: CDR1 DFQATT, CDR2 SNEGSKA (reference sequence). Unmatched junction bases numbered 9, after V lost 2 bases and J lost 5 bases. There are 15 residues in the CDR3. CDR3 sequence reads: CSARSGDRGGHEQYF. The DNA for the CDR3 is TGCAGTGCTAGATCCGGGGACAGGGGAGGCCACGAGCAGTACTTC.

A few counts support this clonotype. CDR3 nucleotide sequence: TGTGCCTGGAACAGGGACAATGAGCAGTTCTTC. Protein product: CAWNRDNEQFF. The gene calls are TRBV30 and TRBJ2-1, with a possible D match to TRBD1 (6 bases). V gave up 4 bases and J gave up 5 bases, with 6 bases separating them. This CDR3 has 11 amino acids. The germline gives CDR1 GTSNPN, CDR2 SVGIG (reference sequence). Complete variable domain (other parts from reference TRBV30 and TRBJ2-1): SQTIHQWPATLVQPVGSPLSLECTVEGTSNPNLYWYRQAAGRGLQLLFYSVGIGQISSEVPQNLSASRPQDRQFILSSKKLLLSDSGFYLCAWNRDNEQFFGPGTRLTVL.

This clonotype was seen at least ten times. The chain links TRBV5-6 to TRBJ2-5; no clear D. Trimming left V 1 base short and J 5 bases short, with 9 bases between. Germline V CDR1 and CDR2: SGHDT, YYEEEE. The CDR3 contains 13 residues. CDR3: CASSLYLRETQYF. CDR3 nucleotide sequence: TGTGCCAGCAGCTTGTACCTCCGGGAGACCCAGTACTTC. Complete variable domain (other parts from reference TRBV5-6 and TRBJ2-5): DAGVTQSPTHLIKTRGQQVTLRCSPKSGHDTVSWYQQALGQGPQFIFQYYEEEERQRGNFPDRFSGHQFPNYSSELNVNALLLGDSALYLCASSLYLRETQYFGPGTRLLVL.

CDR3 protein: CASSLGTGGDQPQHF. Here the CDR3 DNA reads TGTGCCAGCAGCTTAGGGACAGGGGGCGATCAGCCCCAGCATTTT. This chain joins TRBV7-8 and TRBJ1-5, with 11 bases lining up with TRBD1. Per germline, CDR1 SGHVS and CDR2 FQNEAQ. With 1 base clipped from V and 5 bases from J, the junction kept 1 base outside the gene matches. This CDR3 comprises 15 residues. Variable domain in full (rest from reference TRBV7-8 and TRBJ1-5): GAGVSQSPRYKVAKRGQDVALRCDPISGHVSLFWYQQALGQGPEFLTYFQNEAQLDKSGLPSDRFFAERPEGSVSTLKIQRTQQEDSAVYLCASSLGTGGDQPQHFGDGTRLSIL.

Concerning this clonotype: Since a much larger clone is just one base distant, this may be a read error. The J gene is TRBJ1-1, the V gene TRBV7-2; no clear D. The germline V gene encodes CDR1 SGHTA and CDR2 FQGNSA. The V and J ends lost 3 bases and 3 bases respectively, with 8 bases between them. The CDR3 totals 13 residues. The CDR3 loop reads CASSLKWYTEAFF. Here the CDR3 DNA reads TGTGCCAGCAGCTTGAAGTGGTACACTGAAGCTTTCTTT. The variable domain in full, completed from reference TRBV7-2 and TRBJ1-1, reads GAGVSQSPSNKVTEKGKDVELRCDPISGHTALYWYRQSLGQGLEFLIYFQGNSAPDKSGLPSDRFSAERTGGSVSTLTIQRTQQEDSAVYLCASSLKWYTEAFFGQGTRLTVV.

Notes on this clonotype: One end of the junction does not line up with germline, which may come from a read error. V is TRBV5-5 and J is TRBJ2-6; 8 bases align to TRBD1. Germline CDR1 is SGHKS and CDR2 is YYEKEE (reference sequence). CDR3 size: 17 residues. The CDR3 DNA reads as TGTGCCTGCAGCGGCGGGACAGGCTTCTCTGGGGCCAACGTCCTGACTTTC. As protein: CACSGGTGFSGANVLTF.

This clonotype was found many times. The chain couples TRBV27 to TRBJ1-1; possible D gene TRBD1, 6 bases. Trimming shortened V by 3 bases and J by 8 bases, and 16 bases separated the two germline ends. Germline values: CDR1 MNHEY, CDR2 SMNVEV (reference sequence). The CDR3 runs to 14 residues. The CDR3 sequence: CASSFVGLTGEAFF. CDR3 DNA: TGTGCCAGCAGTTTTGTGGGCCTCACAGGGGAAGCTTTCTTT.

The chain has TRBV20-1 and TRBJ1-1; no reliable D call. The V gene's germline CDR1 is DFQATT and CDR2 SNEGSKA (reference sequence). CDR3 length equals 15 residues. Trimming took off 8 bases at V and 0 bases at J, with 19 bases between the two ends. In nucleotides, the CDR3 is TGCAGTAGCTTGAGGGAAGGAGCGATGAACACTGAAGCTTTCTTT. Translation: CSSLREGAMNTEAFF.

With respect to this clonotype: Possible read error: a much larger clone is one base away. CDR3 in DNA: TGTGCCAGCAGCTCGCCAACTGACGGATCCTACGAGCAGTTCTTC. Protein sequence: CASSSPTDGSYEQFF. This sequence joins TRBV5-4 and TRBJ2-7; D unresolved. TRBJ2-1 matches the DNA end more closely, so the J call is doubtful. Looked up from germline, CDR1 is SGHNT and CDR2 is YYREEE (reference sequence). The CDR3 loop spans 15 amino acids.

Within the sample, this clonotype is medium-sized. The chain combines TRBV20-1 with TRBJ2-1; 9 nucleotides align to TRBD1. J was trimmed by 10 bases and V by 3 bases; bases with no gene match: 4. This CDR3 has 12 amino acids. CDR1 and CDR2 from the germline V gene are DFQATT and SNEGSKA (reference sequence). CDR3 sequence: CSASAGTGEQFF. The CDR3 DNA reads TGCAGTGCTAGTGCCGGGACAGGGGAGCAGTTCTTC.